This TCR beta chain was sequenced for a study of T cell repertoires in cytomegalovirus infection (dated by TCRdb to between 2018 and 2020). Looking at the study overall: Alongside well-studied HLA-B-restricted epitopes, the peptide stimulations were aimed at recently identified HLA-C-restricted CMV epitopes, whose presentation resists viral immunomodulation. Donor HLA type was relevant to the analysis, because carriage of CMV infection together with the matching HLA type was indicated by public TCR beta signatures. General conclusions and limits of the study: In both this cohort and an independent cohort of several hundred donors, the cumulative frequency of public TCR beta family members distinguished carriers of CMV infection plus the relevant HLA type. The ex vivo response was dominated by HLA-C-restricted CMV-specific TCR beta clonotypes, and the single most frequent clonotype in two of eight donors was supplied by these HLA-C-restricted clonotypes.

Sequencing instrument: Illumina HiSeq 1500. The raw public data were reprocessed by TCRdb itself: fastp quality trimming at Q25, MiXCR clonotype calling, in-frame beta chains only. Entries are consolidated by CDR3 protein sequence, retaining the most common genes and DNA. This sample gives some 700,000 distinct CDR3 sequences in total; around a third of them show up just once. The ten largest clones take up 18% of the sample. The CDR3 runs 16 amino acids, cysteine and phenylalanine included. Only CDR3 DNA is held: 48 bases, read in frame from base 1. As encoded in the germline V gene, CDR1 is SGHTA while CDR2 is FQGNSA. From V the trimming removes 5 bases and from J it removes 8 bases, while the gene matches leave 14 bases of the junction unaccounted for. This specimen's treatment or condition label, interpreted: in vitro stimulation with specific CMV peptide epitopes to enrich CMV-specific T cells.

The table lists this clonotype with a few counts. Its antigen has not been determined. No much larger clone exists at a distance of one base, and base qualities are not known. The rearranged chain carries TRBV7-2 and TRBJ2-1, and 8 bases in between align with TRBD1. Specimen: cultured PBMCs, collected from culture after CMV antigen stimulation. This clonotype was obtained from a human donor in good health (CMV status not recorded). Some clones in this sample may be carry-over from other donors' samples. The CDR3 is CASSRWGQAIRDEQFF. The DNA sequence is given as TGTGCCAGCAGCCGATGGGGACAGGCGATAAGGGATGAGCAGTTCTTC.